These 3 T cell receptor beta chains were all obtained from the same sample, sequenced in a study of blood T cell repertoires in COVID-19. The assay was immunoSEQ multiplex PCR, and TCRdb's table has in-frame clones only and misses some. The sample includes tens of thousands of clones, 80% to 85% of them seen just once. Input material: peripheral blood. All receptors derive from a woman older than 75 with COVID-19, enrolled during active disease.

The chain links TRBV7-9 to TRBJ2-7; possibly TRBD2 for D (6 bases). Per germline, CDR1 SEHNR and CDR2 FQNEAQ (reference sequence). Trimming took 3 bases from V and 6 from J, leaving 15 bases between them. This CDR3 has 14 residues. The CDR3, as DNA: TGTGCCAGCAGCTTTGCCCTTGGGGGGTTCGAGCAGTACTTC. This translates into CASSFALGGFEQYF. The entire variable domain, with the rest obtained from reference TRBV7-9 and TRBJ2-7, is as follows: DTGVSQNPRHKITKRGQNVTFRCDPISEHNRLYWYRQTLGQGPEFLTYFQNEAQLEKSRLLSDRFSAERPKGSFSTLEIQRTEQGDSAMYLCASSFALGGFEQYFGPGTRLTVT.

V gene TRBV7-8 combines with J gene TRBJ1-1; 8 bases map to TRBD1. V shed 5 bases, J shed 4 bases, and the junction held 9 bases outside the gene matches. The CDR3 is made up of 15 amino acids. CDR1 and CDR2 (germline): SGHVS, FQNEAQ. The CDR3 loop reads CASSKTGTGSTEAFF. CDR3 nucleotide sequence: TGTGCCAGCAGCAAAACCGGGACAGGTTCCACTGAAGCTTTCTTT.

The chain carries TRBV7-2 and TRBJ2-5, with TRBD1 matching 7 bases. The CDR3 spans 13 residues. Unmatched junction bases numbered 5, after V lost 4 bases and J lost 6 bases. Germline values: CDR1 SGHTA, CDR2 FQGNSA. The CDR3 sequence is CASSYDRVKTQYF. Here the CDR3 DNA reads TGTGCCAGCAGCTACGACAGGGTAAAGACCCAGTACTTC.